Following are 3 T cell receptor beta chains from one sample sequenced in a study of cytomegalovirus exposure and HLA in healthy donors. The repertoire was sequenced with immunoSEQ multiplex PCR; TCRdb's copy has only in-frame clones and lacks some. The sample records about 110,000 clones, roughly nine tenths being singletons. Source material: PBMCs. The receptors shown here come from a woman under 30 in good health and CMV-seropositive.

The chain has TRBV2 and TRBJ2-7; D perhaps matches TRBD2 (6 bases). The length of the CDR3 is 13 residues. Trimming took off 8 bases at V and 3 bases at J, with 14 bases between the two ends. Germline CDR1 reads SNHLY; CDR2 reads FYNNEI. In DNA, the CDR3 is TGTGCCAGCGACGAGGGACTCCTCTACGAGCAGTACTTC. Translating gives CASDEGLLYEQYF.

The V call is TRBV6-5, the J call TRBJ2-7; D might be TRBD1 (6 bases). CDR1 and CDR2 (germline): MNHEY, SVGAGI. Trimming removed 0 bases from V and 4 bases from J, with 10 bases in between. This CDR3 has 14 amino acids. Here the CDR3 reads CASSYSMTGYEQYF. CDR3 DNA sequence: TGTGCCAGCAGTTACTCGATGACAGGATACGAGCAGTACTTC.

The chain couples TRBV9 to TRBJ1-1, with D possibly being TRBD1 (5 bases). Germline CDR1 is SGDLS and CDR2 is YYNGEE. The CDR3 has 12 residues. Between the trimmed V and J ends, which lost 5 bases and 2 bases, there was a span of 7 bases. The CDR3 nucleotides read TGTGCCAGCAGTGACAGCAACACTGAAGCTTTCTTT. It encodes CASSDSNTEAFF. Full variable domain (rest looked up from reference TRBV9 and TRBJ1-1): DSGVTQTPKHLITATGQRVTLRCSPRSGDLSVYWYQQSLDQGLQFLIQYYNGEERAKGNILERFSAQQFPDLHSELNLSSLELGDSALYFCASSDSNTEAFFGQGTRLTVV.